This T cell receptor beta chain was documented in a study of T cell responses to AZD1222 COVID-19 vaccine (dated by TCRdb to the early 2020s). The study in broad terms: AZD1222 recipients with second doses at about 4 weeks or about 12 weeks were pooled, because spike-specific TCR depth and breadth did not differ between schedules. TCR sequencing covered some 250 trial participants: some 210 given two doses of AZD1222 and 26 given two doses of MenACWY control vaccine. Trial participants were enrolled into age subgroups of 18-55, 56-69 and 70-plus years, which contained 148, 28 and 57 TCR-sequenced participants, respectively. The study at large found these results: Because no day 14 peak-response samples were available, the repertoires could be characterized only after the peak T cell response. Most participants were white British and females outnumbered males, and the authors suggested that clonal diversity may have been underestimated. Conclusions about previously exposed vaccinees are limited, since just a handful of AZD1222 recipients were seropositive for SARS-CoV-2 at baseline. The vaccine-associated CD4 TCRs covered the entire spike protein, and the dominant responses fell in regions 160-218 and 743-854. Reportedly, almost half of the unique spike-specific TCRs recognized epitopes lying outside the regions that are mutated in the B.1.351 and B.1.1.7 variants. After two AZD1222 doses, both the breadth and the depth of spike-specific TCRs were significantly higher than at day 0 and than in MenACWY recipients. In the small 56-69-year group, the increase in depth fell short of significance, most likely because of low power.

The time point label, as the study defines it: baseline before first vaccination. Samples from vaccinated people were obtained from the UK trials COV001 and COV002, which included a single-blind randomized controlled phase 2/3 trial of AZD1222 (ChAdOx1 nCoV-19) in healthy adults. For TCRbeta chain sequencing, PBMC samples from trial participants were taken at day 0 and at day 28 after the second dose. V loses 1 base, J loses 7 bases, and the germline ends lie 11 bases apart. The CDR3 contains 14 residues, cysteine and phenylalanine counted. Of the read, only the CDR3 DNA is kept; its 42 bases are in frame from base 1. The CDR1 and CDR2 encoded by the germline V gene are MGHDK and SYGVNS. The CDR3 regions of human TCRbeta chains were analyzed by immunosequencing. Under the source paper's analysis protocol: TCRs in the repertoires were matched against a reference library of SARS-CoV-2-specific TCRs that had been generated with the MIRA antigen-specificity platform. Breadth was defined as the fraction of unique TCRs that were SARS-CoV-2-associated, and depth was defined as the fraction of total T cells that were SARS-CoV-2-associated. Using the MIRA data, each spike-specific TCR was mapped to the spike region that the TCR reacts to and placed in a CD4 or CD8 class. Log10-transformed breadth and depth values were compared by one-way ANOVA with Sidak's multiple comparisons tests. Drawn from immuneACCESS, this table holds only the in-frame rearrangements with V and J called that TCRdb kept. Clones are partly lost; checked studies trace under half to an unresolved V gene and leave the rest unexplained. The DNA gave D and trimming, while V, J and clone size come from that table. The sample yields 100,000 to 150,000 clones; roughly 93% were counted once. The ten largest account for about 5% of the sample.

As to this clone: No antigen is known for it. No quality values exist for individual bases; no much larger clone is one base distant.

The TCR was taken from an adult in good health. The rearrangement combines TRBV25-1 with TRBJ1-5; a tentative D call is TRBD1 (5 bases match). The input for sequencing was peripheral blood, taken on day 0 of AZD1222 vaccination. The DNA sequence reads TGTGCCAGCAGTGAATCGGGGCTTTGGCAGCCCCAGCATTTT. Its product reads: CASSESGLWQPQHF.